The clone carrying this T cell receptor (beta chain) was picked up a small number of times. The antigen remains unidentified. These data originate in a study of lymphopenia after photon versus proton radiotherapy. Profiled with immunoSEQ multiplex PCR; TCRdb holds only in-frame clones, not every one. The sample records around 17,000 clones, around 80% being singletons. Trimming cost V 2 bases and J 9 bases; bases outside gene matches: 23. This CDR3 spans 19 amino acids. The germline V gene has CDR1 SGDLS and CDR2 YYNGEE. Study-level results: Relative stability marked proton patients; photon patients lost diversity and naive cells. Survival link was tested only in deceased patients; proton benefit remains a possibility. Larger post-nadir TCR diversity loss correlated inversely with survival in deceased patients. Oligoclonal CD8+ Temra expansion after nadir drove photon patients' diversity drop.

Sequencing was performed on peripheral blood, taken from a patient treated with proton-based radiotherapy. The J gene is TRBJ2-1, the V gene TRBV9; 7 nucleotides line up with TRBD1. The receptor was derived from a man aged 70 or older with pancreatic cancer. CDR3 nucleotide sequence: TGTGCCAGCAGCGTTGGCGTCCCCGGCAGGGGGAAGTGGTATGCTGAGCAGTTCTTC. It is translated as CASSVGVPGRGKWYAEQFF.